The rows below give T cell receptor beta chains drawn from one sample of a study of blood T cell repertoires in COVID-19. Libraries were prepared by immunoSEQ multiplex PCR; TCRdb keeps only in-frame clonotypes and omits some of them. The data show some 320,000 clones, roughly nine tenths seen once. Material: PBMCs or T cells enriched from blood (not recorded which). These receptor sequences come from a man between 60 and 70 years old who had recovered from COVID-19. Both conserved end residues are part of each CDR3. The D gene is left open where the match is weak. Clone size is shown for a subset of rows, as once, few, many or a class of expanded clone.

j_call d_call v_call clone_size cdr3_aa cdr3_nt
TRBJ2-7 TRBD1 TRBV10-3 . CAIRGQVASYEQYF TGTGCCATCAGGGGACAGGTCGCCTCCTACGAGCAGTACTTC
TRBJ1-2 . TRBV5-1 . CASSLGGLNYGYTF TGCGCCAGCAGCTTGGGGGGCCTGAACTATGGCTACACCTTC
TRBJ2-3 . TRBV3-1/TRBV3-2 once CASSQDSRGQYF TGTGCCAGCAGCCAAGATTCCAGGGGACAGTATTTT
TRBJ1-2 TRBD1 TRBV12-3/TRBV12-4 . CASSDRGRGYTF TGTGCCAGCAGTGACAGGGGAAGAGGCTACACCTTC
TRBJ2-1 TRBD2 TRBV29-1 . CSVEDPQTSAYYNEQFF TGCAGCGTTGAAGACCCGCAAACTAGCGCGTACTACAATGAGCAGTTCTTC
TRBJ2-2 TRBD2 TRBV5-1 . CASTGLAWSTGELFF TGCGCCAGCACTGGACTAGCGTGGTCTACCGGGGAGCTGTTTTTT
TRBJ1-5 . TRBV4-2 . CASSQDWSSNQPQHF TGTGCCAGCAGCCAAGATTGGAGTAGCAATCAGCCCCAGCATTTT
TRBJ2-4 . TRBV12-3/TRBV12-4 . CASSRTPRNIQYF TGTGCCAGCAGCCGGACACCAAGAAACATTCAGTACTTC
TRBJ1-1 . TRBV7-9 . CASSLSRGRAEAFF TGTGCCAGCAGCTTATCCCGAGGGAGAGCTGAAGCTTTCTTT
TRBJ2-7 TRBD2 TRBV30 few CAWSLLGLRSYEQYF TGTGCCTGGAGTCTGCTGGGACTACGGTCCTACGAGCAGTACTTC
TRBJ2-7 . TRBV5-4 . CASSLRTVREQYF TGTGCCAGCAGCTTGCGGACAGTAAGGGAGCAGTACTTC
TRBJ1-5 TRBD1 TRBV7-8 . CASSPRGQGAVEQPQHF TGTGCCAGCAGCCCGCGGGGACAGGGGGCGGTGGAACAGCCCCAGCATTTT
TRBJ1-6 TRBD1 TRBV5-1 . CASSLTGGMTPLHF TGCGCCAGCAGCTTGACAGGGGGGATGACACCCCTCCACTTT
TRBJ2-3 TRBD2 TRBV15 . CATMPGLAGGGGDTQYF TGTGCCACCATGCCGGGACTAGCGGGGGGGGGTGGAGATACGCAGTATTTT
TRBJ2-3 TRBD1 TRBV5-1 . CASSQQGDTQYF TGCGCCAGCAGCCAACAGGGGGATACGCAGTATTTT
TRBJ1-1 . TRBV6-2/TRBV6-3 . CASSTTATEAFF TGTGCCAGCAGTACCACAGCAACTGAAGCTTTCTTT
TRBJ2-5 . TRBV7-3 few CASSLGQGETQYF TGTGCCAGCAGCTTAGGTCAGGGGGAGACCCAGTACTTC
TRBJ2-2 TRBD1 TRBV18 . CASSQGQGDTGELFF TGTGCCAGCTCACAGGGACAGGGGGACACCGGGGAGCTGTTTTTT
TRBJ2-5 . TRBV3-1/TRBV3-2 . CASSPPGLETQYF TGTGCCAGCAGCCCCCCGGGGTTAGAGACCCAGTACTTC
TRBJ2-3 . TRBV15 . CATSRLRGTDTQYF TGTGCCACCAGCAGATTAAGGGGAACAGATACGCAGTATTTT
TRBJ1-5 . TRBV6-5 . CASSYSFAARQPQHF TGTGCCAGCAGTTACTCGTTCGCGGCGAGGCAGCCCCAGCATTTT
TRBJ2-2 . TRBV7-3 . CASSRGAQTGELFF TGTGCCAGCAGTCGGGGGGCCCAAACCGGGGAGCTGTTTTTT
TRBJ1-6 . TRBV19 . CASSRTAAPLHF TGTGCCAGTAGTAGGACAGCCGCACCCCTCCACTTT